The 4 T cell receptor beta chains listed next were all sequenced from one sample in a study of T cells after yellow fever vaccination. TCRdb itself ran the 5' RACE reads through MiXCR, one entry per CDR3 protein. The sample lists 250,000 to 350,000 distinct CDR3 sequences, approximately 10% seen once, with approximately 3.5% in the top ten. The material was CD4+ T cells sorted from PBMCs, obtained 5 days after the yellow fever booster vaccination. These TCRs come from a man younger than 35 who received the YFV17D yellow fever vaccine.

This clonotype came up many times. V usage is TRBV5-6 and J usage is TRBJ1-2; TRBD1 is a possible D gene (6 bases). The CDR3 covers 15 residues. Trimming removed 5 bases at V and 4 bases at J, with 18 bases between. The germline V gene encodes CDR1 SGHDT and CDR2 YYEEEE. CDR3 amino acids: CASSLRGVGSYGYTF. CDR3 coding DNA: TGTGCCAGCAGTCTGAGGGGGGTTGGAAGCTATGGCTACACCTTC.

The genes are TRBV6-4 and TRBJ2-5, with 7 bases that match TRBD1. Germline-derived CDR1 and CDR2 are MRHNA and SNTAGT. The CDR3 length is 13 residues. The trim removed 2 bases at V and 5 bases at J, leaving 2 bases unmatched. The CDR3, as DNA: TGTGCCAGCAGTGACAACAGGGGCGAGACCCAGTACTTC. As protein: CASSDNRGETQYF.

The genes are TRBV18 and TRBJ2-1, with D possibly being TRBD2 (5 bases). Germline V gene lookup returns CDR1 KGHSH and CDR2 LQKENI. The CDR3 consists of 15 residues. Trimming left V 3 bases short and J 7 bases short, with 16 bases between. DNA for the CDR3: TGTGCCAGCTCACCTAGGAGGTCGGTTAGTAATGAGCAGTTCTTC. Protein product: CASSPRRSVSNEQFF.

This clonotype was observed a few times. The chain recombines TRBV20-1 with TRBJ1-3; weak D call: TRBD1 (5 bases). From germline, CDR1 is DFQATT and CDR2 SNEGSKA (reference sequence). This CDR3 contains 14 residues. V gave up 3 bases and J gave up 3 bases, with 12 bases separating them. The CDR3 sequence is CSASFLGVGNTIYF. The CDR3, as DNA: TGCAGTGCTAGCTTTTTGGGGGTTGGAAACACCATATATTTT.